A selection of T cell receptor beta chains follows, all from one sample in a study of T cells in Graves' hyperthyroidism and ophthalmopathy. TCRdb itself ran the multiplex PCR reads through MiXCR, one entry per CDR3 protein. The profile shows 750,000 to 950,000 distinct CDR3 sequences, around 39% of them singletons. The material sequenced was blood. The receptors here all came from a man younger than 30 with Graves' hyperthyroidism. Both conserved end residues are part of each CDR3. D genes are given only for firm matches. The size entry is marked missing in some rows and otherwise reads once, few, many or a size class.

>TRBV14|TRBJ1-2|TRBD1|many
CASSLRQGAVVSGYTF
TGTGCCAGCAGCTTACGACAGGGGGCGGTTGTCTCTGGCTACACCTTC
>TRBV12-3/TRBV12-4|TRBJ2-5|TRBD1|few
CASSPTSDRVGETQYF
TGTGCCAGCAGTCCTACGAGTGACAGGGTCGGAGAGACCCAGTACTTC
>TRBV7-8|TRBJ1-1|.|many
CASSLKQNTEAFF
TGTGCCAGCAGCTTAAAGCAAAACACTGAAGCTTTCTTT
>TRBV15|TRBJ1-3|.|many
CATSRADRLSGNTIYF
TGTGCCACCAGCAGAGCCGACCGACTCTCTGGAAACACCATATATTTT
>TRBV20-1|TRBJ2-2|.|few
CSARVLSRGAGELFF
TGCAGTGCTAGAGTACTTTCCCGAGGGGCCGGGGAGCTGTTTTTT
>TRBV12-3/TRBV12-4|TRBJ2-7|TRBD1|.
CTSSSGGTGRYEQYF
TGTACCAGCAGTTCCGGGGGGACAGGGAGGTACGAGCAGTACTTC
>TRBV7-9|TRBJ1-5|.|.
CASSSPQHQPQHF
TGTGCCAGCAGTTCCCCTCAGCATCAGCCCCAGCATTTT
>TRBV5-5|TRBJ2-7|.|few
CASSSSPGRYEQYF
TGTGCCAGCAGCTCCTCCCCCGGACGCTACGAGCAGTACTTC
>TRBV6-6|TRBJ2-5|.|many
CASSSQTQYF
TGTGCCAGCAGTTCACAGACCCAGTACTTC
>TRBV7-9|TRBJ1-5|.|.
CASKRSGDSNQPQHF
TGTGCCAGCAAAAGATCAGGGGATAGCAATCAGCCCCAGCATTTT